This T cell receptor beta chain was documented in a study of radiation and T cells in renal cell carcinoma. The trim removed 5 bases at V and 6 bases at J, leaving 4 bases unmatched. Germline CDR1 and CDR2: LNHDA and SQIVND (reference sequence). CDR3 length: 13 amino acids. Study-wide findings and caveats: In blood, top tumor clones expanded by 2 weeks, shrinking by 4.

The method was immunoSEQ multiplex PCR; TCRdb's version includes in-frame clones alone and lacks a portion of them. The sample records roughly 150,000 clones, 88% being singletons. This sample's time point: baseline pretreatment blood. The sample's treatment: 15 Gy SBRT to primary tumor, nephrectomy 4 weeks later. A remark on this clone: Antigen specificity is unknown.

The sequencing here drew on blood, taken from a patient whose treatment included radiotherapy and nephrectomy. The rearrangement uses TRBV19 and TRBJ1-5; 7 nucleotides align to TRBD1. This sequence was found in a woman aged 70-85 years with renal cell carcinoma. The CDR3, as DNA: TGTGCCAGTAGTGCCAGGGGGGTTCAGCCCCAGCATTTT. Its translation is CASSARGVQPQHF.